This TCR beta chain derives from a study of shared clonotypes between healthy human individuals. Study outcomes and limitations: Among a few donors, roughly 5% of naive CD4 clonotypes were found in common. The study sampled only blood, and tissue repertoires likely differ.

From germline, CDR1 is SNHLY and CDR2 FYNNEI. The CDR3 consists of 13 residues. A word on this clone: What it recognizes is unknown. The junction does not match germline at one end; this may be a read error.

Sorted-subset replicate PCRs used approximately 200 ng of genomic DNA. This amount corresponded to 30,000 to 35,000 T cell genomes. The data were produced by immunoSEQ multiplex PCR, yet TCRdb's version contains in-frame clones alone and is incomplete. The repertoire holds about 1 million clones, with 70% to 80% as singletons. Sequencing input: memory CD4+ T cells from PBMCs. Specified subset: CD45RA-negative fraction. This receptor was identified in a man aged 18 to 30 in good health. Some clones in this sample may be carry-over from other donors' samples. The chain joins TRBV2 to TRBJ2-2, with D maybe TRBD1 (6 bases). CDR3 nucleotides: TGTGCCAGCACTGAACAGGGACCCGGGGAGCTGTTTTTT. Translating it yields CASTEQGPGELFF.